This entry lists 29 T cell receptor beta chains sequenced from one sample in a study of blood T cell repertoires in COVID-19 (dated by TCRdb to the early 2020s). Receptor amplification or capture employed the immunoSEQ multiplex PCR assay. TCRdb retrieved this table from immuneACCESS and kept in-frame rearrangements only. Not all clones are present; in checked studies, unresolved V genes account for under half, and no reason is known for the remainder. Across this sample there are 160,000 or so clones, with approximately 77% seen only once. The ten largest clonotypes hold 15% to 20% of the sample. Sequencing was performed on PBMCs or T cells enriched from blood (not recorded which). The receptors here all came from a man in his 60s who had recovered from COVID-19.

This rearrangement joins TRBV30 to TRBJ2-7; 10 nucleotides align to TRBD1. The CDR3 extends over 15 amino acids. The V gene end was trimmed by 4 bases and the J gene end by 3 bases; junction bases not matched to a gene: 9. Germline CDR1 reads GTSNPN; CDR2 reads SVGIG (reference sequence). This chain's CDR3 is CAWNKGTGVGYEQYF. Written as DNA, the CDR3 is TGTGCCTGGAACAAAGGGACAGGGGTGGGCTACGAGCAGTACTTC.

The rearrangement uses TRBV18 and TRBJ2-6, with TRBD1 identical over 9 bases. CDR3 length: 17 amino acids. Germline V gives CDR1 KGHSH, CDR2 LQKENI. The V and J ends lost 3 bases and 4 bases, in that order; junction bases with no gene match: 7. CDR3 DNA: TGTGCCAGCTCACCGATACAGGGGGCATCAGGGGCCAACGTCCTGACTTTC. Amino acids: CASSPIQGASGANVLTF.

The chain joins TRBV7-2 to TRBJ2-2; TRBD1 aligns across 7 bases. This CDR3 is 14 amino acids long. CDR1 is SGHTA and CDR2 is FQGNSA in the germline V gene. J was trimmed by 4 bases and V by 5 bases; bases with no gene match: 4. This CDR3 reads CASSLGGVTGELFF. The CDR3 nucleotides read TGTGCCAGCAGCCTAGGGGGCGTCACCGGGGAGCTGTTTTTT.

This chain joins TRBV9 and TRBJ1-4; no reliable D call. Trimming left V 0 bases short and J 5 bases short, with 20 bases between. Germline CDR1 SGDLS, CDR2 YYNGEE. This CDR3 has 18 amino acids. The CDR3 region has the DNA TGTGCCAGCAGCGTAGAAGTCTCGGGTCAGCCAAAAAATGAAAAACTGTTTTTT. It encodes CASSVEVSGQPKNEKLFF.

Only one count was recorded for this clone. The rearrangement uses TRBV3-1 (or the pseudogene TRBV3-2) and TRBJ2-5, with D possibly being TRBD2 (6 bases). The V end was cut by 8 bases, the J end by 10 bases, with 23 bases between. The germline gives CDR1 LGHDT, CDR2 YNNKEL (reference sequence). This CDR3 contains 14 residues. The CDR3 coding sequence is TGTGCCAGCGTGTCCGGGACGGGACTCTGGGACCAGTACTTC. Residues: CASVSGTGLWDQYF.

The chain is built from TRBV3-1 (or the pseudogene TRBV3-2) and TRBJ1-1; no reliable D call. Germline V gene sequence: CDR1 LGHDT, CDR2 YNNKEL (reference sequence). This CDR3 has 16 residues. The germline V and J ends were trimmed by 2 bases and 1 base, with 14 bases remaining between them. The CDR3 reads CASSQLPRPGNTEAFF. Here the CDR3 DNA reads TGTGCCAGCAGCCAATTGCCCCGCCCGGGGAACACTGAAGCTTTCTTT.

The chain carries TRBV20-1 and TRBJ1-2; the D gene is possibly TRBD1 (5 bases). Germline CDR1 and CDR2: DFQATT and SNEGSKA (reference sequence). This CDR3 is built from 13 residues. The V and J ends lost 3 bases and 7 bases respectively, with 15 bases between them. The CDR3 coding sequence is TGCAGTGCTAGTCCGACAGCGCTCGGTGGCTACACCTTC. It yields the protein CSASPTALGGYTF.

The CDR3 DNA follows: TGCGCCAGCAGCCTGACAGGGCCCACTAATGAAAAACTGTTTTTT. Its protein is CASSLTGPTNEKLFF. The chain is built from TRBV5-1 and TRBJ1-4; TRBD1 agrees at 7 bases. The CDR3 is made up of 15 amino acids. The junction had 5 bases not matched to a gene; V was cut back by 4 bases and J by 2 bases. Germline V gene sequence: CDR1 SGHRS, CDR2 YFSETQ.

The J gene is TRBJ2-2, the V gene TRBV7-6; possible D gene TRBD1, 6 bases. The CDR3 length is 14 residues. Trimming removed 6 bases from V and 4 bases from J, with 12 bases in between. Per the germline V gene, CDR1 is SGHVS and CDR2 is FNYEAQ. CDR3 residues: CASRKQGFTGELFF. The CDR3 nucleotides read TGTGCCAGCAGGAAACAGGGTTTCACCGGGGAGCTGTTTTTT.

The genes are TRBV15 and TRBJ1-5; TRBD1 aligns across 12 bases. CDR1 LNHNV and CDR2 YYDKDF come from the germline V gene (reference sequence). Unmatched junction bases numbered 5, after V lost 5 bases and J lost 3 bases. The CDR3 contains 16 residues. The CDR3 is CATSRDRGRDNQPQHF. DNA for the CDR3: TGTGCCACCAGCCGGGACAGGGGGCGAGACAATCAGCCCCAGCATTTT.

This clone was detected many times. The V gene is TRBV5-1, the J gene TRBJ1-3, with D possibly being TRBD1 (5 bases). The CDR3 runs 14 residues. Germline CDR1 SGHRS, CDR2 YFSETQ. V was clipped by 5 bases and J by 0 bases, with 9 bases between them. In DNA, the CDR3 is TGCGCCAGCAGACCACAGGTCTCTGGAAACACCATATATTTT. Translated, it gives CASRPQVSGNTIYF.

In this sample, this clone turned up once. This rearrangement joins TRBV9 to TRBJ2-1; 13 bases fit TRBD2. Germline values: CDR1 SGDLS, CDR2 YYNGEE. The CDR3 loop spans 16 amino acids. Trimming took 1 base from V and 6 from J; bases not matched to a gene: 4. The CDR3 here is CASSVRTSGRRNEQFF. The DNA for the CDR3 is TGTGCCAGCAGCGTAAGGACTAGCGGGAGACGCAATGAGCAGTTCTTC.

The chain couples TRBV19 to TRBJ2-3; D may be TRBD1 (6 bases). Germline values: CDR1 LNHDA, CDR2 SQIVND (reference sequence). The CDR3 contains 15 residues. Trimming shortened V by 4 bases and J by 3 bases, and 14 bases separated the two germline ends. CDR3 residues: CASSRTGLGTDTQYF. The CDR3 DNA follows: TGTGCCAGTAGTAGAACAGGGCTGGGGACAGATACGCAGTATTTT. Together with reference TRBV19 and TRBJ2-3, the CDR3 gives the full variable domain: DGGITQSPKYLFRKEGQNVTLSCEQNLNHDAMYWYRQDPGQGLRLIYYSQIVNDFQKGDIAEGYSVSREKKESFPLTVTSAQKNPTAFYLCASSRTGLGTDTQYFGPGTRLTVL.

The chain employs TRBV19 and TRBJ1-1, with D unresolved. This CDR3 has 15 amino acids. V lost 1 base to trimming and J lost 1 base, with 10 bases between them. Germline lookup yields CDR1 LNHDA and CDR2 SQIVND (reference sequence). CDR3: CASSIVPPENTEAFF. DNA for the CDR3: TGTGCCAGTAGTATAGTCCCACCAGAGAACACTGAAGCTTTCTTT.

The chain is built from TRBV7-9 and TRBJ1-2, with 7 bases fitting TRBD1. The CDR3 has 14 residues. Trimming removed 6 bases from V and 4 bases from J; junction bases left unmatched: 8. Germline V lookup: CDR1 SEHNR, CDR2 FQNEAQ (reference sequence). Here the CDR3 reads CASSERQGSYGYTF. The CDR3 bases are TGTGCCAGCAGTGAACGACAGGGTAGCTATGGCTACACCTTC.

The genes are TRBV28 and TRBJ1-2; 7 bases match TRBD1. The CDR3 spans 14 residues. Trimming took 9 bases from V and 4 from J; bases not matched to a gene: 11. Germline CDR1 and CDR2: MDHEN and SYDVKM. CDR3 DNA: TGTGCCAGTGTCGGGGACAGCCTTCCCTATGGCTACACCTTC. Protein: CASVGDSLPYGYTF.

The CDR3, as DNA: TGTGCCAGCAGTGCGGCCGGCGTCTATGGCTACACCTTC. Translation: CASSAAGVYGYTF. The V and J genes are TRBV27 and TRBJ1-2, with D unresolved. Per the germline V gene, CDR1 is MNHEY and CDR2 is SMNVEV (reference sequence). Trimming took off 5 bases at V and 4 bases at J, with 11 bases between the two ends. This CDR3 has 13 amino acids.

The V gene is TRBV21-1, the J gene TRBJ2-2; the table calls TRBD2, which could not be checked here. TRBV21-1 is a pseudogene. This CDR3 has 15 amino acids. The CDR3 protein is CASSKTSGRAGELFF. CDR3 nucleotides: TGTGCCAGCAGCAAAACCAGCGGGAGGGCCGGGGAGCTGTTTTTT.

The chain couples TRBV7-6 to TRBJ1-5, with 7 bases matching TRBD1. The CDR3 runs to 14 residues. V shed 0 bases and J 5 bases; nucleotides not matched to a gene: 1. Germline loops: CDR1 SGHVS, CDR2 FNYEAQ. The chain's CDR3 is CASSLADRDQPQHF. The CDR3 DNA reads TGTGCCAGCAGCTTAGCTGACAGGGATCAGCCCCAGCATTTT.

The CDR3 sequence: CASSTTGEGGEDEQFF. CDR3 coding DNA: TGTGCCAGCAGCACAACAGGGGAAGGCGGAGAAGATGAGCAGTTCTTC. The rearrangement uses TRBV12-1 and TRBJ2-1; the tabulated D call, TRBD1, remains unverified against the DNA. TRBV12-1 is classified as a pseudogene. The CDR3 is made up of 16 amino acids.

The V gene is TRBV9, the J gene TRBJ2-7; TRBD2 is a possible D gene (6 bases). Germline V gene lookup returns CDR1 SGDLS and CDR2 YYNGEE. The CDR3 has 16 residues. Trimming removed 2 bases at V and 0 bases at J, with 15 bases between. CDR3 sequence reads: CASSVGISGGSYEQYF. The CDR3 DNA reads TGTGCCAGCAGCGTGGGGATTAGCGGTGGCTCCTACGAGCAGTACTTC.

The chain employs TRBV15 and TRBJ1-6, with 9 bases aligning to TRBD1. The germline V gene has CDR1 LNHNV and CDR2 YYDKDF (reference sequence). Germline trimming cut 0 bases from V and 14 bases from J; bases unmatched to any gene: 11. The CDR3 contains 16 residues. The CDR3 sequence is CATSRDGTGTFRTLHF. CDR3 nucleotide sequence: TGTGCCACCAGCAGAGACGGGACAGGGACCTTCAGGACCCTCCACTTT.

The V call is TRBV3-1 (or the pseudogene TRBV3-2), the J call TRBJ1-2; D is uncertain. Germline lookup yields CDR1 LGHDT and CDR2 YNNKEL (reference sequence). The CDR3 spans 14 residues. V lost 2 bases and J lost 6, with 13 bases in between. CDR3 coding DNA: TGTGCCAGCAGCCAACGTTCTGCAGGCGATGGCTACACCTTC. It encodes CASSQRSAGDGYTF.

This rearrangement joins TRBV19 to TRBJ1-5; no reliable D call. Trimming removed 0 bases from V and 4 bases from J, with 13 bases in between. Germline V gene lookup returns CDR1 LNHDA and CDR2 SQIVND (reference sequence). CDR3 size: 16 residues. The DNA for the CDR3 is TGTGCCAGTAGTATAGATCTATTGAGAAGTAATCAGCCCCAGCATTTT. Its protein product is CASSIDLLRSNQPQHF.

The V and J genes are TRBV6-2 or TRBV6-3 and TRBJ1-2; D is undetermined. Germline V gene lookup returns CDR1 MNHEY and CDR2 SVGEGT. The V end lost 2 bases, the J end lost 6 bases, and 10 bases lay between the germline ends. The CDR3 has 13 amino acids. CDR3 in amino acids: CASSYEGTDGYTF. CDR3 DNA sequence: TGTGCCAGCAGTTACGAGGGAACGGATGGCTACACCTTC.

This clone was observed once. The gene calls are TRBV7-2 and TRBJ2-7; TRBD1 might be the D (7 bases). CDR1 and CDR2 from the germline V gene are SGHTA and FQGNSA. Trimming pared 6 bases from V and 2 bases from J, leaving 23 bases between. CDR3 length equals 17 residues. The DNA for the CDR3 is TGTGCCAGCAGTCGACCACTGCGGGACAGTGTAACCTACGAGCAGTACTTC. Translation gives CASSRPLRDSVTYEQYF.

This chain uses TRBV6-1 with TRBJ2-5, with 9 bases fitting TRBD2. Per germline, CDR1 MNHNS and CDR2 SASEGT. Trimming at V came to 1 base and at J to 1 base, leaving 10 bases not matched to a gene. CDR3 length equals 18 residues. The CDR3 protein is CASSEGVRLAGTQETQYF. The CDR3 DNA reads TGTGCCAGCAGTGAAGGGGTGCGTCTAGCGGGGACCCAAGAGACCCAGTACTTC.

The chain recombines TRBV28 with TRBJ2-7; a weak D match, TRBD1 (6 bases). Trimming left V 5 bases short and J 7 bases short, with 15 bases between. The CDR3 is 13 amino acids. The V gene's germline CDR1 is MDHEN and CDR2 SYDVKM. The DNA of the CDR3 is TGTGCCAGCAGTATCCAGGGGAGAGAGGAGCAGTACTTC. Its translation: CASSIQGREEQYF.

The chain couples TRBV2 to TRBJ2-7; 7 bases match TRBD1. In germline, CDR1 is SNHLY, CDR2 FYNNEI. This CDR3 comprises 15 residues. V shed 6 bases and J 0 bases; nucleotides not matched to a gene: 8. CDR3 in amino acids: CASSGDSLSSYEQYF. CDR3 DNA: TGTGCCAGCAGCGGGGACAGCTTAAGCTCCTACGAGCAGTACTTC. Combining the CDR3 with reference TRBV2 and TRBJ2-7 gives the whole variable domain EPEVTQTPSHQVTQMGQEVILRCVPISNHLYFYWYRQILGQKVEFLVSFYNNEISEKSEIFDDQFSVERPDGSNFTLKIRSTKLEDSAMYFCASSGDSLSSYEQYFGPGTRLTVT.